This TCR beta chain was captured in a study of glioma-infiltrating T cells after dendritic cell vaccination listed by TCRdb under 2016. Regarding the complete study: The cohort included roughly 15 glioblastoma patients drawn from Phase I and II dendritic cell vaccination trials, of whom 9 were newly diagnosed and 6 had recurrent disease. Between about 2002 and 2012, patients were given autologous tumor lysate-pulsed dendritic cell vaccination. To make the vaccine, monocyte-derived dendritic cells were cultured for less than nine days with IL-4 and GM-CSF and then pulsed overnight with autologous tumor lysate. Three intradermal dendritic cell vaccine injections were administered to patients at biweekly intervals in the arm below the axilla. Tumor-infiltrating lymphocyte content was quantified and tumor and blood repertoires were compared in dendritic cell-vaccinated glioblastoma patients by deep sequencing of TCR beta CDR3 regions. Survival after dendritic cell vaccination was correlated with TCR sequencing metrics, including TIL content and tumor-blood repertoire overlap.

On this clone itself: No cognate antigen has been identified for it. The sample holds no much larger clone one base away, and base qualities are not on file.

To be selected, patients needed enough residual fresh-frozen tumor tissue and more than two years of available survival data. None of the glioblastoma patients carried an isocitrate dehydrogenase mutation, although molecular status otherwise varied. PBMC were collected before vaccination, two weeks after the third vaccination, and at tumor progression if tumor progression occurred. The Qiagen DNeasy Blood extraction Kit was used to extract genomic DNA. What the work shows at the level of the full study, not this receptor alone: The cohort was small and heterogeneous, few patients had complete blood and tumor sets, and even fewer had initial-recurrent tumor pairs. No direct relationship between TCR clonality and survival was found, suggesting that a diverse polyclonal response may matter. The response model built on TCR overlap across three groups was characterized as speculative, with prospective validation still needed. Higher estimated pretreatment TIL content predicted longer time to progression and overall survival after dendritic cell vaccination.

CDR1 and CDR2, looked up from the germline V gene, are SGHRS and YFSETQ. V loses 3 bases at its end and J loses 5 bases; junction bases beyond the gene matches: 8. The CDR3 sequence holds 16 residues, the cysteine and phenylalanine included. Of all the DNA, just the CDR3 is kept, 48 bases in frame from base 1. The immunoSEQ assay amplified TCRB CDR3 regions from around 2 micrograms of genomic DNA, or from all available DNA when less than that amount was available. The multiplex PCR relied on 60 forward primers for TCR V beta segments and 13 reverse primers for J beta segments. To estimate the number of reads per starting template, synthetic control templates were added to each sample at limiting dilution. The Illumina HiSeq System generated 87 bp sequencing reads. The source study handled its data this way. PCR and sequencing errors were removed by merging closely related sequences with a nearest neighbor algorithm. TCR overlap was defined as the percentage of unique tumor TCR beta sequences that were also present in the same patient's peripheral blood. TCRdb obtained this table from immuneACCESS and retained in-frame rearrangements with V and J assigned. These tables miss some clones; where compared with another copy, unresolved V genes account for less than half of the shortfall, and the remainder is unexplained. Clone size and the V and J calls come from that table; the DNA yielded D and trimming. For this sample the table gives under 100,000 clones, of which roughly 83% were detected only once. 5.5% to 7% of the sample rests with the top ten.

This receptor was obtained from a human donor with glioblastoma. The sample consisted of blood, taken before dendritic cell vaccination. Rearrangement joined TRBV5-1 to TRBJ2-1, with 10 bases in between that match TRBD2. The CDR3 protein is CASSSILAGANNEQFF. The DNA is as follows: TGCGCCAGCAGCTCCATCCTAGCGGGGGCTAACAATGAGCAGTTCTTC.